These 8 T cell receptor beta chains were sequenced from one sample in a study of blood T cell repertoires in COVID-19. Clones were read by immunoSEQ multiplex PCR, and TCRdb kept only the in-frame ones, dropping some. This table holds 150,000 to 200,000 clones, around 80% found once. The material sequenced was PBMCs or T cells enriched from blood (not recorded which). The origin of the receptors is a woman aged 45 to 65 who had recovered from COVID-19.

This chain connects TRBV9 to TRBJ2-5; D may be TRBD1 (5 bases). Trimming took off 4 bases at V and 5 bases at J, with 9 bases between the two ends. Germline V CDR1 and CDR2: SGDLS, YYNGEE. This CDR3 region has 12 residues. The CDR3 is CASSPDTETQYF. CDR3 in DNA: TGTGCCAGCAGCCCGGACACGGAGACCCAGTACTTC.

V and J are TRBV12-3 or TRBV12-4 and TRBJ1-4, with D possibly TRBD1 on 5 matching bases. This CDR3 region has 12 residues. The V end lost 4 bases, the J end lost 12 bases, and 12 bases lay between the germline ends. CDR3 DNA: TGTGCCAGCAGTTCGCGTGGGGGGGAACTGTTTTTT. Translation gives CASSSRGGELFF.

This clone occurred a few times. The chain joins TRBV4-1 to TRBJ1-3, with 8 bases lining up with TRBD1. CDR1 is MGHRA and CDR2 is YSYEKL in the germline V gene. The CDR3 length is 15 residues. Germline trimming cut 4 bases from V and 0 bases from J; bases unmatched to any gene: 2. CDR3 DNA sequence: TGCGCCAGCAGCCGAGGACAGGGCTCTGGAAACACCATATATTTT. This sequence encodes CASSRGQGSGNTIYF.

This sequence joins TRBV10-3 and TRBJ1-1; TRBD1 is a possible D gene (6 bases). V shed 0 bases and J shed 4 bases, with 15 bases lying between them. The CDR3 consists of 16 residues. Germline values: CDR1 ENHRY, CDR2 SYGVKD. Here the CDR3 DNA reads TGTGCCATCAGTGAGTCGGGGGGGGCTGTGGGCACTGAAGCTTTCTTT. Translated, it gives CAISESGGAVGTEAFF.

This clone showed up just a few times. This CDR3 is also generated by other DNA sequences in the sample. V usage is TRBV19 and J usage is TRBJ2-7, with TRBD1 matching 10 bases. The CDR3 consists of 13 residues. Germline CDR1 and CDR2: LNHDA and SQIVND (reference sequence). V lost 8 bases to trimming and J lost 4 bases; unmatched junction nucleotides: 5. The CDR3 bases are TGTGCCAGTTCCCGGACAGGGGGGTACGAGCAGTACTTC. Translated, it gives CASSRTGGYEQYF.

This clone has just a few counts. The chain combines TRBV7-3 with TRBJ1-1; D perhaps matches TRBD1 (5 bases). V was trimmed by 5 bases and J by 1 base, leaving 11 bases between them. Germline CDR1 and CDR2: SGHTA and FQGTGA. This CDR3 comprises 14 residues. CDR3 DNA: TGTGCCAGCAGCGTCGGGCAGGGGAACACTGAAGCTTTCTTT. Protein: CASSVGQGNTEAFF.

V gene TRBV3-1 (or the pseudogene TRBV3-2) combines with J gene TRBJ2-1; 10 positions match TRBD2. Germline V gene sequence: CDR1 LGHDT, CDR2 YNNKEL (reference sequence). CDR3 length: 15 residues. Trimming took 3 bases from V and 3 from J; bases not matched to a gene: 2. In DNA, the CDR3 is TGTGCCAGCAGCCAGGGACTAGCGAACTACAATGAGCAGTTCTTC. As protein: CASSQGLANYNEQFF.

The chain employs TRBV29-1 and TRBJ2-7, with 8 bases fitting TRBD2. Trimming cost V 0 bases and J 3 bases; bases outside gene matches: 10. Germline V gene data show CDR1 as SQVTM and CDR2 as ANQGSEA. The CDR3 has 16 residues. The CDR3 spells CSVEDTSGRIGYEQYF. CDR3 sequence (DNA): TGCAGCGTTGAAGACACTAGCGGTAGGATCGGCTACGAGCAGTACTTC.